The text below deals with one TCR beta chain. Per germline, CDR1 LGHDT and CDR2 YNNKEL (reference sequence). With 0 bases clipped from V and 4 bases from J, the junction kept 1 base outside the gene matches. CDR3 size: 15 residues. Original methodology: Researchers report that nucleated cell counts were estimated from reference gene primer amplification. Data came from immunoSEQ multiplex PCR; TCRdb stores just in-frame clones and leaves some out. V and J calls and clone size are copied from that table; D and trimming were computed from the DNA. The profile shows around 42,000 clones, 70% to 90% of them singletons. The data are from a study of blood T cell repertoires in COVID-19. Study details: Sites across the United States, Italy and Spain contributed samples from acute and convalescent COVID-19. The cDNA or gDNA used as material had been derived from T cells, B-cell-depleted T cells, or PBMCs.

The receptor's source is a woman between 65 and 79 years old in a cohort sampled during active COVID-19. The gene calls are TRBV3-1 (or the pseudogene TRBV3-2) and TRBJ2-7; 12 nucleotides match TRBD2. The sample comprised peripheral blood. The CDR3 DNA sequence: TGTGCCAGCAGCCAAGAAACTAGCGGGAGGTACGAGCAGTACTTC. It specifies CASSQETSGRYEQYF.